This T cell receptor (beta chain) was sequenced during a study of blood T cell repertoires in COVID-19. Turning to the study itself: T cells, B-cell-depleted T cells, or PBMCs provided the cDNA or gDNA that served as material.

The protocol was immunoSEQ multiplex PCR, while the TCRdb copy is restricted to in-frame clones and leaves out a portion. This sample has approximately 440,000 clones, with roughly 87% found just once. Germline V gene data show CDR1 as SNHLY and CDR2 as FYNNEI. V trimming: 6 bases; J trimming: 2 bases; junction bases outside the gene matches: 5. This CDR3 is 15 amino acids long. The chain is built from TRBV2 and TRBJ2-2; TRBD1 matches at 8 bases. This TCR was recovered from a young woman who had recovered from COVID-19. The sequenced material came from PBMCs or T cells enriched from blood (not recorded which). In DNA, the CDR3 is TGTGCCAGCAGCTTGGACAGGGCCAACACCGGGGAGCTGTTTTTT. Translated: CASSLDRANTGELFF.